These 22 T cell receptor beta chains were all obtained from the same sample, sequenced in a study of blood T cells in healthy people across ages. Sample-barcoded 5' priming and a J-beta primer mix drove a second PCR of roughly 6 to 12 cycles. From the 5' RACE reads, TCRdb called clonotypes with MiXCR, one entry per CDR3 protein. The sample has fewer than 2 million distinct CDR3 sequences; about 39% are singletons. Input material: blood. These receptor sequences come from a human donor in good health.

This clonotype turned up a few times. The V gene is TRBV7-9, the J gene TRBJ2-3; D may be TRBD1 (6 bases). The germline V gene has CDR1 SEHNR and CDR2 FQNEAQ (reference sequence). The CDR3 is 15 amino acids. V lost 6 bases, J lost 2 bases, and 15 bases lay in between. CDR3 coding DNA: TGTGCCAGCAGTTACAGGGACGGGGACACAGATACGCAGTATTTT. This gives the protein CASSYRDGDTDTQYF. Looking up the rest from reference TRBV7-9 and TRBJ2-3 gives the full variable domain: DTGVSQNPRHKITKRGQNVTFRCDPISEHNRLYWYRQTLGQGPEFLTYFQNEAQLEKSRLLSDRFSAERPKGSFSTLEIQRTEQGDSAMYLCASSYRDGDTDTQYFGPGTRLTVL.

The rearrangement uses TRBV21-1 and TRBJ2-1. TRBV21-1 is deemed a pseudogene. The CDR3 contains 13 residues. CDR3 sequence (DNA): TGTGCCAGCAGCAAAGACCAACACAATGAGCAGTTCTTC. Protein: CASSKDQHNEQFF.

The rearrangement uses TRBV10-3 and TRBJ2-7; 10 bases align to TRBD1. CDR1 and CDR2 from the germline V gene are ENHRY and SYGVKD. CDR3 length: 14 residues. J gave up 7 bases and V 8 bases, and 11 bases lay outside the gene matches. The CDR3 DNA follows: TGTGCCATCGGGATGGGACAGGGGTACCAGGAGCAGTACTTC. This encodes CAIGMGQGYQEQYF.

There are a few counts of this clonotype. This chain connects TRBV12-3 or TRBV12-4 to TRBJ1-4; TRBD1 matches at 7 bases. CDR3 length: 14 amino acids. With 7 bases clipped from V and 2 bases from J, the junction kept 4 bases outside the gene matches. As DNA, the CDR3 is TGTGCCAGCAAGGAGGGGGCGACTAATGAAAAACTGTTTTTT. Amino acids: CASKEGATNEKLFF.

V is TRBV5-1 and J is TRBJ1-1; 7 bases match TRBD1. V dropped 4 bases and J dropped 4; count of bases not matched to a gene: 7. The CDR3 is 14 amino acids. CDR1 and CDR2 (germline): SGHRS, YFSETQ. The DNA of the CDR3 is TGCGCCAGCAGCGGGGACAGTTTCTTCACTGAAGCTTTCTTT. Translating it yields CASSGDSFFTEAFF.

J is TRBJ1-2 and V is TRBV24-1, with D possibly being TRBD1 (6 bases). Germline assignment: CDR1 KGHDR and CDR2 SFDVKD. The CDR3 length is 14 residues. Trimming removed 4 bases at V and 4 bases at J, with 12 bases between. CDR3 coding DNA: TGTGCCACCAGTGACTACAGGGTTCCCTATGGCTACACCTTC. It encodes CATSDYRVPYGYTF.

The chain links TRBV2 to TRBJ2-1; D call uncertain. The CDR3 contains 15 residues. V was clipped by 2 bases and J by 0 bases, with 8 bases between them. CDR1 is SNHLY, CDR2 FYNNEI, per germline. DNA for the CDR3: TGTGCCAGCAGTGAACTGATGAGCTCCTACAATGAGCAGTTCTTC. Translated: CASSELMSSYNEQFF. The entire variable domain, with the rest obtained from reference TRBV2 and TRBJ2-1, is as follows: EPEVTQTPSHQVTQMGQEVILRCVPISNHLYFYWYRQILGQKVEFLVSFYNNEISEKSEIFDDQFSVERPDGSNFTLKIRSTKLEDSAMYFCASSELMSSYNEQFFGPGTRLTVL.

This clonotype showed up just a few times. J is TRBJ2-4 and V is TRBV6-2 or TRBV6-3; 7 bases match TRBD1. Germline assignment: CDR1 MNHEY and CDR2 SVGEGT. The junction had 11 bases not matched to a gene; V was cut back by 6 bases and J by 0 bases. This CDR3 is built from 17 residues. CDR3 nucleotide sequence: TGTGCCAGCAGAGACGCCCGGGACAGTTTAGCCAAAAACATTCAGTACTTC. Translated: CASRDARDSLAKNIQYF.

The chain combines TRBV20-1 with TRBJ2-7; 10 bases fit TRBD1. Germline lookup yields CDR1 DFQATT and CDR2 SNEGSKA (reference sequence). Trimming removed 3 bases from V and 6 bases from J; junction bases left unmatched: 5. CDR3 length equals 13 residues. Here the CDR3 reads CSARQTGGGEQYF. CDR3 DNA sequence: TGCAGTGCTAGGCAGACAGGGGGCGGCGAGCAGTACTTC.

The chain employs TRBV29-1 and TRBJ1-1, with D tentatively TRBD1 (5 bases). The length of the CDR3 is 14 residues. Trimming took 4 bases from V and 1 from J, leaving 13 bases between them. The V gene's germline CDR1 is SQVTM and CDR2 ANQGSEA. The CDR3, as DNA: TGCAGCGTTGCTCTCAGGGATTCGAACACTGAAGCTTTCTTT. This translates into CSVALRDSNTEAFF.

This clonotype showed up just a few times. The chain joins TRBV4-3 to TRBJ1-2; possibly TRBD1 for D (5 bases). In germline, CDR1 is LGHNA, CDR2 YSLEER. Trimming left V 1 base short and J 7 bases short, with 16 bases between. The CDR3 contains 15 residues. The CDR3 reads CASSQVARAIGGYTF. In DNA, the CDR3 is TGCGCCAGCAGCCAAGTTGCCAGGGCTATTGGTGGCTACACCTTC.

In its sample, this clonotype was seen a few times. The CDR3 DNA reads TGCAGTGCCCTGGACAGGGTCGGGAAAGCTTTCTTT. Translated: CSALDRVGKAFF. The chain carries TRBV20-1 and TRBJ1-1; 8 nucleotides align to TRBD1. Germline assignment: CDR1 DFQATT and CDR2 SNEGSKA (reference sequence). V gave up 6 bases and J gave up 9 bases; unmatched junction bases: 9. CDR3 size: 12 residues.

At least ten counts were recorded for this clonotype. The chain combines TRBV6-2 or TRBV6-3 with TRBJ1-2, with TRBD1 identical over 7 bases. The CDR3 has 16 residues. In germline, CDR1 is MNHEY, CDR2 SVGEGT. V was clipped by 0 bases and J by 6 bases; unmatched bases: 10. The CDR3 loop reads CASSYSGPTGRDGYTF. For the CDR3, the DNA is TGTGCCAGCAGTTACTCGGGCCCGACAGGGAGGGATGGCTACACCTTC.

The V call is TRBV20-1, the J call TRBJ1-2, with D uncertain. CDR3 length equals 14 residues. Per germline, CDR1 DFQATT and CDR2 SNEGSKA (reference sequence). Trimming shortened V by 3 bases and J by 10 bases, and 21 bases separated the two germline ends. The CDR3 protein is CSASPPIDPEYYTF. CDR3 coding DNA: TGCAGTGCTAGTCCACCTATTGACCCCGAATACTACACCTTC.

This chain joins TRBV6-5 and TRBJ2-7; tentative D call: TRBD2 (6 bases). The CDR3 sequence is 13 residues long. In germline, CDR1 is MNHEY, CDR2 SVGAGI. V was shortened by 7 bases and J by 4 bases, with 14 bases between the two germline ends. The CDR3 sequence: CASTTGGQYEQYF. The CDR3 bases are TGTGCCAGCACAACCGGGGGTCAATACGAGCAGTACTTC.

The chain carries TRBV10-3 and TRBJ2-3; D ambiguous. This CDR3 contains 13 residues. The V end was cut by 6 bases, the J end by 2 bases, with 9 bases between. In germline, CDR1 is ENHRY, CDR2 SYGVKD. The CDR3 nucleotides are TGTGCCATCAGGCAAGACTTCACAGATACGCAGTATTTT. Translated, it gives CAIRQDFTDTQYF.

This rearrangement joins TRBV7-9 to TRBJ2-5, with D hard to call. CDR3 length: 14 amino acids. Germline V gene sequence: CDR1 SEHNR, CDR2 FQNEAQ (reference sequence). V gave up 2 bases and J gave up 5 bases, with 12 bases separating them. The CDR3 DNA sequence: TGTGCCAGCAGCTTATTCCCCCGTGGGGAGACCCAGTACTTC. Translation gives CASSLFPRGETQYF. Full variable domain (remainder filled in from reference TRBV7-9 and TRBJ2-5): DTGVSQNPRHKITKRGQNVTFRCDPISEHNRLYWYRQTLGQGPEFLTYFQNEAQLEKSRLLSDRFSAERPKGSFSTLEIQRTEQGDSAMYLCASSLFPRGETQYFGPGTRLLVL.

Only a few counts were recorded for this clonotype. The chain has TRBV6-6 and TRBJ1-1; D gene ambiguous. This CDR3 spans 12 amino acids. The V end lost 7 bases, the J end lost 5 bases, and 11 bases lay between the germline ends. Germline CDR1 is MNHNY and CDR2 is SVGAGI (reference sequence). This CDR3 is CASTPGTTEAFF. The CDR3 region has the DNA TGTGCCAGCACCCCAGGCACGACTGAAGCTTTCTTT.

This chain connects TRBV2 to TRBJ2-6, with D hard to call. Trimming pared 8 bases from V and 0 bases from J, leaving 17 bases between. There are 17 residues in the CDR3. CDR1 is SNHLY and CDR2 is FYNNEI in the germline V gene. The chain's CDR3 is CASGWGTTSSGANVLTF. CDR3 bases: TGTGCCAGCGGGTGGGGAACTACAAGCTCTGGGGCCAACGTCCTGACTTTC.

The V and J genes are TRBV12-3 or TRBV12-4 and TRBJ1-1; the D gene is possibly TRBD1 (5 bases). V shed 2 bases and J shed 5 bases, with 9 bases lying between them. This CDR3 is 13 amino acids long. The CDR3 loop reads CASSLPGWTEAFF. CDR3 coding DNA: TGTGCCAGCAGTTTACCAGGGTGGACTGAAGCTTTCTTT.

This clonotype was seen only a few times. V gene TRBV28 combines with J gene TRBJ2-3; the D is unclear. The CDR3 extends over 15 amino acids. Germline values: CDR1 MDHEN, CDR2 SYDVKM. Deletions cut 8 bases from V and 6 bases from J, with 21 bases between. Written as DNA, the CDR3 is TGTGCCAGCCTACCCTGGTCCCAAACAATCGATACGCAGTATTTT. Its protein product is CASLPWSQTIDTQYF.

This clonotype occurred a few times. The gene calls are TRBV12-3 or TRBV12-4 and TRBJ2-7, with D tentatively TRBD1 (6 bases). The CDR3 is made up of 15 amino acids. With 5 bases removed from V and 3 bases from J, the gap between germline ends came to 17 bases. In DNA form, the CDR3 reads TGTGCCAGCAGTCGCAGGGGTGTCCTAAGCTACGAGCAGTACTTC. This sequence encodes CASSRRGVLSYEQYF.